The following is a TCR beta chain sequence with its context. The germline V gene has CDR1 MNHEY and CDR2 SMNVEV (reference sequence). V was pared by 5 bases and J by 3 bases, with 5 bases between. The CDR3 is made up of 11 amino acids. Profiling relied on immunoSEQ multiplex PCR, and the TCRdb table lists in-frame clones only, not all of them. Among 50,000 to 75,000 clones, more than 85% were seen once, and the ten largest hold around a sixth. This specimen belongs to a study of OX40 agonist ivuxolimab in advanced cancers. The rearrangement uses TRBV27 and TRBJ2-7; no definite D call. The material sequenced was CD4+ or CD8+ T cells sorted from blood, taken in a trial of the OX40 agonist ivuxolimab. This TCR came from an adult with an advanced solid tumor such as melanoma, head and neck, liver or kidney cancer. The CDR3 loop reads CASSTSYEQYF. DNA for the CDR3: TGTGCCAGCAGTACAAGCTACGAGCAGTACTTC.